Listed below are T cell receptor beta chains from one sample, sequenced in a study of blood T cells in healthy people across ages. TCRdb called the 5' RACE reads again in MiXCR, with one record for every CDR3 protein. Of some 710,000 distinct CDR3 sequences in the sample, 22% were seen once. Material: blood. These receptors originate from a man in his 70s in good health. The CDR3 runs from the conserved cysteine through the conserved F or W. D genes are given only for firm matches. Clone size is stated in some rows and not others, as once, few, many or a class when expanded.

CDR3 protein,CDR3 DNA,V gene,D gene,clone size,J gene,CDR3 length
CALRTGPNEKLFF,TGTGCCCTTCGGACAGGGCCTAATGAAAAACTGTTTTTT,TRBV30,TRBD1,few,TRBJ1-4,13
CASSLAGSRPNTEAFF,TGCGCCAGCAGCTTGGCGGGGTCCAGACCTAACACTGAAGCTTTCTTT,TRBV5-1,NA,NA,TRBJ1-1,16
CASSLAGSVYGYTF,TGTGCCAGCAGCTTAGCGGGGTCCGTCTATGGCTACACCTTC,TRBV7-9,NA,NA,TRBJ1-2,14
CASSLMSGSAGELFF,TGTGCCAGCAGTTTAATGAGCGGGAGTGCCGGGGAGCTGTTTTTT,TRBV12-3/TRBV12-4,TRBD2,NA,TRBJ2-2,15
CASSYLPYNEQFF,TGTGCCAGCAGTTACCTCCCCTACAATGAGCAGTTCTTC,TRBV6-5,NA,NA,TRBJ2-1,13
CASSLVSPYGQTNTGELFF,TGTGCCAGCAGCTTAGTCTCCCCTTACGGGCAGACAAACACCGGGGAGCTGTTTTTT,TRBV7-6,NA,NA,TRBJ2-2,19
CSVEVGGPEAFF,TGCAGCGTTGAAGTTGGTGGTCCTGAAGCTTTCTTT,TRBV29-1,NA,NA,TRBJ1-1,12
CASSLGGGRARGTDTQYF,TGTGCCAGCAGCTTAGGGGGCGGGAGGGCCCGGGGCACAGATACGCAGTATTTT,TRBV7-2,TRBD2,few,TRBJ2-3,18
CASSPRDRGGYEQYF,TGTGCCAGCAGCCCCCGGGACAGGGGGGGCTACGAGCAGTACTTC,TRBV7-9,TRBD1,once,TRBJ2-7,15
CSARKEGEKLFF,TGCAGCGCGCGGAAAGAAGGCGAAAAACTGTTTTTT,TRBV29-1,NA,NA,TRBJ1-4,12
CASSTRRDPPYDTQYF,TGTGCCAGCAGCACGCGCCGGGACCCGCCCTACGATACGCAGTATTTT,TRBV9,NA,NA,TRBJ2-3,16
CTSSPVLETQYF,TGTACCAGCTCCCCGGTGTTGGAGACCCAGTACTTC,TRBV18,NA,few,TRBJ2-5,12
CASSFEGGPNNEQFF,TGTGCCAGCAGTTTCGAGGGAGGGCCAAACAATGAGCAGTTCTTC,TRBV12-3/TRBV12-4,TRBD2,few,TRBJ2-1,15
CSAINPPQYF,TGCAGTGCTATTAACCCGCCGCAGTACTTC,TRBV20-1,NA,NA,TRBJ2-7,10
CASRPSAGENTEAFF,TGTGCCAGCAGACCCTCAGCGGGGGAGAACACTGAAGCTTTCTTT,TRBV7-8,NA,NA,TRBJ1-1,15
CASSFRGGPGYTF,TGTGCCAGCAGCTTCAGGGGAGGGCCTGGCTACACCTTC,TRBV7-2,NA,few,TRBJ1-2,13
CASSAEMNTEAFF,TGTGCCAGCAGCGCCGAGATGAACACTGAAGCTTTCTTT,TRBV9,NA,NA,TRBJ1-1,13
CASSNPGGANTGELFF,TGTGCCAGTAGTAACCCCGGGGGCGCGAACACCGGGGAGCTGTTTTTT,TRBV19,NA,NA,TRBJ2-2,16
CAISDRAGGSTDTQYF,TGTGCCATCAGTGACCGGGCGGGGGGTAGCACAGATACGCAGTATTTT,TRBV10-3,TRBD2,few,TRBJ2-3,16
CSVEDPGMGNEQFF,TGCAGCGTTGAAGATCCGGGGATGGGAAATGAGCAGTTCTTC,TRBV29-1,NA,few,TRBJ2-1,14
CASSRGVNQPQHF,TGTGCCAGCAGCCGGGGTGTCAATCAGCCCCAGCATTTT,TRBV5-6,NA,NA,TRBJ1-5,13
CASSYPGLAGLNNNEQFF,TGTGCCAGCAGTTACCCTGGACTGGCGGGGTTAAATAACAATGAGCAGTTCTTC,TRBV6-2/TRBV6-3,NA,once,TRBJ2-1,18
CASSPHLGVNEQFF,TGTGCCAGCAGCCCCCACCTAGGAGTGAATGAGCAGTTCTTC,TRBV7-9,NA,once,TRBJ2-1,14
CASSPPAGSYTQYF,TGTGCCAGCAGCCCCCCAGCGGGAAGTTATACGCAGTATTTT,TRBV12-3/TRBV12-4,TRBD2,NA,TRBJ2-3,14
CASSAEGNSYNEQFF,TGCGCCAGCAGCGCGGAGGGCAACTCCTACAATGAGCAGTTCTTC,TRBV5-1,NA,few,TRBJ2-1,15
CSAGPNTEAFF,TGCAGCGCTGGACCGAACACTGAAGCTTTCTTT,TRBV29-1,NA,NA,TRBJ1-1,11
CSAPSGAYNEQFF,TGCAGTGCTCCGAGCGGGGCCTACAATGAGCAGTTCTTC,TRBV20-1,TRBD2,many,TRBJ2-1,13